This T cell receptor (beta chain) was identified in a study of blood T cells in healthy people across ages (dated by TCRdb to between 2015 and 2017). Study-level background: Template switching captured roughly one uniquely barcoded TCR beta cDNA molecule per two T cells in model experiments. Using the same blood draw, the study looked at two additional independent replicas of 1 million unique cDNA reads for two donors, one aged 18 to 30 and the other aged 80 or older. To avoid experimental bias, donors of different ages were spread randomly across the sequencing lanes. The donors were split into four age groups: young (average 16 years), middle-aged (more than 35), aged (more than 60) and long-lived (about 82). Using deep sequencing normalized with unique cDNA molecular identifiers, the study measured how TCR beta repertoire diversity changes with age. General study outcomes and caveats: As age increased, observed TCR beta diversity per million T cells dropped in a roughly linear way, and a significant reduction was already evident by age around 41. Estimates of total diversity based on one million sequenced T cells were considered lower bounds and underestimates. Since profiling was done on bulk unsorted PBMCs, naive and antigen-experienced compartments could not be conclusively compared. Compared with the aged group, more naive CD4+ T cells, fewer expanded clones and increased TCR diversity were shown by the long-lived group, suggesting age selection. A strong correlation was found between observed TCR beta diversity and the percentage of naive T cells measured by flow cytometry. The CMV infection status of donors was not known, potentially confounding age-related changes in expanded clonotypes.

Library method: 5' RACE. The instrument was an Illumina HiSeq 2500. A second PCR of about 6 to 11 cycles was performed with a sample-barcoded 5' primer and a J-beta primer mix. A template-switch 5' adaptor carrying 12 random nucleotides introduced a unique molecular identifier onto each TCR beta cDNA molecule. Each sample yielded at least 2.5 million CDR3-containing paired-end reads. First-strand cDNA synthesis was performed from all RNA using the Mint cDNA synthesis kit, with priming by a TRBC-specific oligonucleotide. All cDNA was treated with uracil-DNA glycosylase and then went through a first 18-cycle PCR with the universal primers M1SS and BC2_uni_R. On the authors' methods: Normalization of each sample was performed by random selection of 1 million high-quality reads, each carrying a distinct molecular identifier. Instead of being binned into consensus sequences, reads that shared molecular identifiers were thrown out. MiTCR, set to a Q25 quality threshold and the strictest error-elimination algorithm, was used for CDR3 identification, clonotype clustering and error correction. A nonparametric unseen species model using Euler transformation provided a lower-bound estimate of total TCR beta diversity. Through fastp at Q25 and MiXCR, TCRdb rebuilt clones from the public reads, retaining in-frame beta chains. All rows with the same CDR3 protein become a single entry with the most common DNA and genes. The V and J calls and clone size are TCRdb's, not the authors'. For this sample there are fewer than 900,000 distinct CDR3 sequences; about 40% appear just once. 20% of the sample is held by the ten biggest clonotypes.

A remark on this clonotype: Its recognized antigen is unknown. It has no much larger one-base neighbor in the sample; base qualities were not kept.

Donors were 39 systemically healthy Caucasian individuals from Russia aged about 6 to 100 years. Each donor gave ten milliliters of peripheral blood, collected into EDTA-treated Vacutainer tubes. PBMCs were isolated by Ficoll-Paque density-gradient centrifugation, with at least 7 million obtained per sample. Total RNA was extracted from PBMCs with Trizol reagent, with at least 5 micrograms obtained per sample. Naive CD45RAhigh/CD27high T cell percentages were measured by flow cytometry on a PBMC aliquot from every donor. As encoded in the germline V gene, CDR1 is MNHEY while CDR2 is SVGAGI. From its cysteine to its phenylalanine, the CDR3 spans 14 amino acids. Only the CDR3 part of the read is kept: 42 bases, read in frame from the first base. V is shortened by 6 bases, J by 3 bases, and the region joining them spans 14 bases.

Sequencing input: blood. Here the chain combines TRBV6-5 and TRBJ1-1; D gene: possibly TRBD1, on 5 matching bases. The sequence derives from a woman aged 55 to 70 in good health. CDR3 region: CASSWNRGDTEAFF. The nucleotide sequence is TGTGCCAGCAGCTGGAATCGGGGGGACACTGAAGCTTTCTTT.